This paragraph covers one TCR beta chain sequence. The target antigen is unknown. Trimming shortened V by 4 bases and J by 5 bases, and 17 bases separated the two germline ends. The CDR3 totals 15 residues. CDR1 and CDR2 (germline): KGHSH, LQKENI. This specimen belongs to a study of OX40 agonist ivuxolimab in advanced cancers. Study context: Three patients responded partially, comprising one with hepatocellular carcinoma and two with cutaneous melanoma.

The study, taken as a whole, reports: Expansion of clones was among the lowest in partial responders at 0.1-3.0 mg/kg.

Data came from immunoSEQ multiplex PCR; TCRdb stores just in-frame clones and leaves some out. The table includes about 41,000 clones, around 87% detected once. This chain connects TRBV18 to TRBJ1-2; D not certain. The TCR sequence derives from an adult with an advanced solid tumor such as melanoma, head and neck, liver or kidney cancer. Sequencing was performed on CD4+ or CD8+ T cells sorted from blood, taken in a trial of the OX40 agonist ivuxolimab. The CDR3 region has the DNA TGTGCCAGCTCACTCGAGGACCGGCCCTATTATGGCTACACCTTC. Amino acids: CASSLEDRPYYGYTF. The complete variable domain, with remaining parts taken from reference TRBV18 and TRBJ1-2, reads NAGVMQNPRHLVRRRGQEARLRCSPMKGHSHVYWYRQLPEEGLKFMVYLQKENIIDESGMPKERFSAEFPKEGPSILRIQQVVRGDSAAYFCASSLEDRPYYGYTFGSGTRLTVV.